This entry describes one TCR beta chain. UMIs that included a 6-nucleotide sample barcode were added by template switching, which took place during cDNA synthesis. Each CDR3 protein gets one entry in TCRdb, which reprocessed the 5' RACE reads and gives no DNA. This repertoire comprises some 300,000 distinct CDR3 sequences; its ten largest clones make up over 5.5%. This sample stems from a study of monozygotic twins with inflammatory bowel disease. What was sequenced was blood. The origin of this receptor is a human donor with ulcerative colitis or Crohn's disease, or a healthy co-twin of an affected twin (not recorded which).

The CDR3 sequence is CASTESGTLEGLYEQYF. This chain joins TRBV6-2 or TRBV6-3 and TRBJ2-7; the D call of TRBD1 rests on TCRdb alone, since no DNA is present to check it. Germline CDR1 and CDR2: MNHEY and SVGEGT. The CDR3 spans 17 residues.